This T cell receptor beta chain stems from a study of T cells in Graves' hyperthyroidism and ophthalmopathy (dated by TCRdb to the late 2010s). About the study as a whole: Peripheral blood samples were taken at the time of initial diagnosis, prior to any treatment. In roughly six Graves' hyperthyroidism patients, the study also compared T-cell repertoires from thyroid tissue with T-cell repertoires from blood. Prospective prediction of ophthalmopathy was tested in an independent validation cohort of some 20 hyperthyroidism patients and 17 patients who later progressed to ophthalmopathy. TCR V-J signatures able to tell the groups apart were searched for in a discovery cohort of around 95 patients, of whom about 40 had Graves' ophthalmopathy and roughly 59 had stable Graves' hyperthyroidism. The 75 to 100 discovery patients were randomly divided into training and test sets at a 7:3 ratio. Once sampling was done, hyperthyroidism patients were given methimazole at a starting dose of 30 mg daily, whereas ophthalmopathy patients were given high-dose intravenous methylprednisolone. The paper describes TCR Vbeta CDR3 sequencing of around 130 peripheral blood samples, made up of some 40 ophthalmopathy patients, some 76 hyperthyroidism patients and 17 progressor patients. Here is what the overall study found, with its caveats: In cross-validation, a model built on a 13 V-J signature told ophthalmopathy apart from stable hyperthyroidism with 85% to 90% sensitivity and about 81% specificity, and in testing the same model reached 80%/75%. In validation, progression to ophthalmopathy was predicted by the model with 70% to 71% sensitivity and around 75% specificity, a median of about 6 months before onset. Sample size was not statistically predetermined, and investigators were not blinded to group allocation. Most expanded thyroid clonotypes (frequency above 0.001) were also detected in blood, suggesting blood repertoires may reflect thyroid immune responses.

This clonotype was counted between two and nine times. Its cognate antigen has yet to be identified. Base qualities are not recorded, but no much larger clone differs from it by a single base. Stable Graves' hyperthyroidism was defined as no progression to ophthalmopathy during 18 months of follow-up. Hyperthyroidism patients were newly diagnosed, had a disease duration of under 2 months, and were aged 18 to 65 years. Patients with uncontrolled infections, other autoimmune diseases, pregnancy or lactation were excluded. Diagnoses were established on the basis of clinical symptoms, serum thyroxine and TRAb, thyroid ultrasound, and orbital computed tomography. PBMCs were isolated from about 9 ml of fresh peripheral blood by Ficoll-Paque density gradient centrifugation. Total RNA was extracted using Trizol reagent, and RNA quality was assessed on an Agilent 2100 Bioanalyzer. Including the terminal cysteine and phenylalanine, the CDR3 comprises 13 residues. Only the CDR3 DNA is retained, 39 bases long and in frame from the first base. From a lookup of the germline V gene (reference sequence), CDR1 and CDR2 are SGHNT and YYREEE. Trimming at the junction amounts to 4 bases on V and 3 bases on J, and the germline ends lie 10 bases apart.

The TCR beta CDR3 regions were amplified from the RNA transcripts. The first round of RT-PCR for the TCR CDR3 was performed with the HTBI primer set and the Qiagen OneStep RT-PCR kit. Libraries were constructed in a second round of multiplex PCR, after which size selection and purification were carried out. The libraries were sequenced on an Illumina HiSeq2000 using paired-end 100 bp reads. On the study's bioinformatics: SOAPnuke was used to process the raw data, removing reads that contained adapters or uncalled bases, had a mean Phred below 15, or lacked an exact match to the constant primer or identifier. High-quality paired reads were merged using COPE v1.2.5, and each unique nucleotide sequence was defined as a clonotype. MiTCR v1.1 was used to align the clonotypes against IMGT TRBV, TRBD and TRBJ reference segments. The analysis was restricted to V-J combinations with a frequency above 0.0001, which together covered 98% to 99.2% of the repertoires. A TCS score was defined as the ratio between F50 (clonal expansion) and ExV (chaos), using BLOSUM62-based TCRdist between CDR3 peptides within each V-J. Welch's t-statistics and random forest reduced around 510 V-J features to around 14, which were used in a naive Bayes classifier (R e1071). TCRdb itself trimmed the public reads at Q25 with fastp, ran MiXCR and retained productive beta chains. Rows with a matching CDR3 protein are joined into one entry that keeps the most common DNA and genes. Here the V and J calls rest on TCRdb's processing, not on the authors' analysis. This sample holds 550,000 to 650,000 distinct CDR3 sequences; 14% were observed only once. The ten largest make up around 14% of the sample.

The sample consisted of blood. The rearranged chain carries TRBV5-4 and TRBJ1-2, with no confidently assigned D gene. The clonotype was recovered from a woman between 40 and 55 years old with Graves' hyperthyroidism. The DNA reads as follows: TGTGCCAGCAGCAGACCTGGGGACTATGGCTACACCTTC. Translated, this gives CASSRPGDYGYTF.